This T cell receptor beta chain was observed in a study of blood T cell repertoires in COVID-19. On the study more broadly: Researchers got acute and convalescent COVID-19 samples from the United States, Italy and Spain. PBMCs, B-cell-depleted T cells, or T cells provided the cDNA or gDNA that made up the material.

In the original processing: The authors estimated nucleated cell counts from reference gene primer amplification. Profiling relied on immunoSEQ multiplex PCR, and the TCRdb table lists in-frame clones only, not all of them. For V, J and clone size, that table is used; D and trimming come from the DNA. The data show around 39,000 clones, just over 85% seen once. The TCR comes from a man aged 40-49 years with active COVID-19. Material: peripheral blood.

The CDR3 loop reads CASSGTGNTIYF. DNA of the CDR3: TGCGCCAGCAGTGGGACAGGAAACACCATATATTTT. The chain couples TRBV10-2 to TRBJ1-3; a weak D match, TRBD1 (5 bases). Deletions cut 4 bases from V and 4 bases from J, with 5 bases between. Germline CDR1 is WSHSY and CDR2 is SAAADI. This CDR3 has 12 amino acids.